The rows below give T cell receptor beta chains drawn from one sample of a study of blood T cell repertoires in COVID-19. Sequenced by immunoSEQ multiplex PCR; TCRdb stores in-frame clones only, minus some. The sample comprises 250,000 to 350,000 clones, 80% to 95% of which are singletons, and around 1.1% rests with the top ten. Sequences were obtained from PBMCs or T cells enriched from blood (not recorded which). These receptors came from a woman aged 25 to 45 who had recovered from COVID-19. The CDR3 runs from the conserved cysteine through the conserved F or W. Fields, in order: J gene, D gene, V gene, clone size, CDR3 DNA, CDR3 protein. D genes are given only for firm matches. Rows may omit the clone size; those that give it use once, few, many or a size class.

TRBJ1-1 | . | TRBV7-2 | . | TGTGCCAGCAGCTTTCCCCCACCGGGGGAAAGCACTGAAGCTTTCTTT | CASSFPPPGESTEAFF
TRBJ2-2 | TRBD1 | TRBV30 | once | TGTGCCTGGAACGAGGGACAGGGATACACCGGGGAGCTGTTTTTT | CAWNEGQGYTGELFF
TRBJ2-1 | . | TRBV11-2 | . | TGTGCCAGCAGCTTAGAATACAGGGAAAACAATGAGCAGTTCTTC | CASSLEYRENNEQFF
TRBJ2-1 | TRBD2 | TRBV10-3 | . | TGTGCCATCAGTGTCGCTAGCGGGAACAATGAGCAGTTCTTC | CAISVASGNNEQFF
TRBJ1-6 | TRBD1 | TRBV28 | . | TGTGCCAGCAGTGACAGGGGGCCATCACCCCTCCACTTT | CASSDRGPSPLHF
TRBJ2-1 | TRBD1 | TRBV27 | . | TGTGCCAGCAGAAACAGGGGCGGCAATGAGCAGTTCTTC | CASRNRGGNEQFF
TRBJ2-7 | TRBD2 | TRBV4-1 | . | TGCGCCAGCAGCCAGGTAACTAGCGGGAGTAGATTCGAGCAGTACTTC | CASSQVTSGSRFEQYF
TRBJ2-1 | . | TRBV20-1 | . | TGCAGTGCTAGAGATCAGGCAAGGTGGTTCTTC | CSARDQARWFF
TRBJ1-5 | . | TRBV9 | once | TGTGCCAGCAGCGTAGGGGAGGGTGGCAATCAGCCCCAGCATTTT | CASSVGEGGNQPQHF
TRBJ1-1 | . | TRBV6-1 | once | TGTGCCAGCAGTGAAGCCGGGAACACTGAAGCTTTCTTT | CASSEAGNTEAFF
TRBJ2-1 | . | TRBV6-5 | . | TGTGCCAGCATTACAAGAATGGACAACAATGAGCAGTTCTTC | CASITRMDNNEQFF
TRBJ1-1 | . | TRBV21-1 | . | TGTGCCAGCAGCAAAGTCCGAGCTTTCTTT | CASSKVRAFF
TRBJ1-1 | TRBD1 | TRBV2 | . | TGTGCCAGCAGAAGGACAGGGTTGAACACTGAAGCTTTCTTT | CASRRTGLNTEAFF
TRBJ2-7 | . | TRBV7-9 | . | TGTGCCAGCAGCCCCGGGACCTACGAGCAGTACTTC | CASSPGTYEQYF
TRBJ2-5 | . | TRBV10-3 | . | TGTGCCATCAGTGAGTTTGAAGGGGTGACGGAGACCCAGTACTTC | CAISEFEGVTETQYF
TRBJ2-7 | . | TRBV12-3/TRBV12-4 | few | TGTGCCAGCAGTTCGGGACATGAAGAGCAGTACTTC | CASSSGHEEQYF
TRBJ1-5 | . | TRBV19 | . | TGTGCCACCTCGACCCAACGGGGTCCCTACAATCAGCCCCAGCATTTT | CATSTQRGPYNQPQHF
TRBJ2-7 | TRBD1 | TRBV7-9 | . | TGTGCCAGCAGCCCAGGCGACAGGGGAATTAATTTTAGAAGCTACGAGCAGTACTTC | CASSPGDRGINFRSYEQYF
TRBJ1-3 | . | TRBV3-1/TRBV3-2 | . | TGTGCCAGCAGGGGGGACAACGGAAACACCATATATTTT | CASRGDNGNTIYF
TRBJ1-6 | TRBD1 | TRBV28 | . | TGTGCCAGCAGTTTCTGGACAGGGGACAATTCACCCCTCCACTTT | CASSFWTGDNSPLHF
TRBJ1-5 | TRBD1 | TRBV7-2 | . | TGTGCCAGCAACCTAGGGGGCCATCTTATCTCTCAGCCCCAGCATTTT | CASNLGGHLISQPQHF
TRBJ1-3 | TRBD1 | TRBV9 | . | TGTGCCAGCAGCGTATCCGACAGGGGGTCGTCGGGAAACACCATATATTTT | CASSVSDRGSSGNTIYF
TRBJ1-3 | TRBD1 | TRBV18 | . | TGTGCCAGCTCAACATCAGGGGGAAGCTCTGGAAACACCATATATTTT | CASSTSGGSSGNTIYF
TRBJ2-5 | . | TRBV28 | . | TGTGCCAGCACCCATGCACTGGCAGGTAGAACAGAGACCCAGTACTTC | CASTHALAGRTETQYF
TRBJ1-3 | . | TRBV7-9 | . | TGTGCCAGCAGCACCCAGGGAAACACCATATATTTT | CASSTQGNTIYF
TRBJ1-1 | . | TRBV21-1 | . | TGTGCCAGCAGGGGACAGCATCCCATGAACACTGAAGCTTTCTTT | CASRGQHPMNTEAFF
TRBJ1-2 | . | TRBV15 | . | TGTGCCACCAGCAGATCTGGTGGATGGACTGCCCCCTATGGCTACACCTTC | CATSRSGGWTAPYGYTF
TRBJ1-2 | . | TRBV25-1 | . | TGTGCCAGCAGTGATTGGGGGGGGCGCGGTGGCTACACCTTC | CASSDWGGRGGYTF
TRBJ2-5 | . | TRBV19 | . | TGTGCCAGTAGTTTAAAAACTAGAGAGGAGACCCAGTACTTC | CASSLKTREETQYF
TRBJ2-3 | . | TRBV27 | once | TGTGCCAGCAGTCCAATTGACCGGGCAGATACGCAGTATTTT | CASSPIDRADTQYF
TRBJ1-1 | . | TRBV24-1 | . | TGTGCCACCAGTGGGCCCGAGAACACTGAAGCTTTCTTT | CATSGPENTEAFF
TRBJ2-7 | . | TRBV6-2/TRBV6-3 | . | TGTGCCAGCAGTTACTCGGTCTTAGGTCAGGGGTACTACGAGCAGTACTTC | CASSYSVLGQGYYEQYF
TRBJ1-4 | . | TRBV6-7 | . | TGTGCCAGCAGTTACCCGACCGAGACAGGCGGGGGTGAAAAACTGTTTTTT | CASSYPTETGGGEKLFF
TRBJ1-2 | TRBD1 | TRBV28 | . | TGTGCCAGCAGTCAGGACAGGGTAGGTGGCTACACCTTC | CASSQDRVGGYTF
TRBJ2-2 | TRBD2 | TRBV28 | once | TGTGCCACCTCCGGGGGGGGACGCACCGGGGAGCTGTTTTTT | CATSGGGRTGELFF
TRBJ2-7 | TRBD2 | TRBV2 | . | TGTGCCAGCAGAGGGGGGACTAGCGGGAACTACGAGCAGTACTTC | CASRGGTSGNYEQYF
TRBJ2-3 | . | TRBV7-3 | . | TGTGCCAGCAGTCCTCAGGGGGATACGCAGTATTTT | CASSPQGDTQYF
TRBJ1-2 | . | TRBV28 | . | TGTGCCAGCAGATACAGGGATAACTATGGCTACACCTTC | CASRYRDNYGYTF
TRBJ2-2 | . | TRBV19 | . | TGTGCCAGTAGCACGCGCGGGGGCGCGAACACCGGGGAGCTGTTTTTT | CASSTRGGANTGELFF
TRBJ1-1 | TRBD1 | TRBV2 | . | TGTGCCAGCAGTAGACAGGGGATGAACACTGAAGCTTTCTTT | CASSRQGMNTEAFF
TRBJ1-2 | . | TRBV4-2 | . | TGTGCCAGCAGCCAAGATAAGTCGACAGGAGACTATGGCTACACCTTC | CASSQDKSTGDYGYTF
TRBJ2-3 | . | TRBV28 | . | TGTGCCAGCAGGGCCGGGGTGCCGGGCACAGATACGCAGTATTTT | CASRAGVPGTDTQYF
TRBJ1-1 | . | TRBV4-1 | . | TGCGCCAGCAGCCGAGAGACAGAGATGAACACTGAAGCTTTCTTT | CASSRETEMNTEAFF